A single sample is the source of the 5 T cell receptor beta chains below, sequenced in a study of T cell repertoires in cytomegalovirus infection. TCRdb re-called the reads through MiXCR, storing one row per CDR3 protein. Of around 300,000 distinct CDR3 sequences listed, 20% to 30% are singletons. What was sequenced was PBMCs. These receptors were obtained from a human donor in good health (CMV status not recorded). Some clones in this sample may be carry-over from other donors' samples.

This clonotype was seen a few times. The chain links TRBV28 to TRBJ2-1; D gene ambiguous. The V and J ends lost 4 bases and 6 bases respectively, with 13 bases between them. The CDR3 consists of 14 residues. Germline V gene data show CDR1 as MDHEN and CDR2 as SYDVKM. The CDR3 sequence is CASSSIWGSNEQFF. Here the CDR3 DNA reads TGTGCCAGCAGTTCAATATGGGGTTCCAATGAGCAGTTCTTC. Full variable domain (remainder filled in from reference TRBV28 and TRBJ2-1): DVKVTQSSRYLVKRTGEKVFLECVQDMDHENMFWYRQDPGLGLRLIYFSYDVKMKEKGDIPEGYSVSREKKERFSLILESASTNQTSMYLCASSSIWGSNEQFFGPGTRLTVL.

The chain has TRBV6-2 or TRBV6-3 and TRBJ2-5; 7 bases are shared with TRBD1. The CDR3 is made up of 15 amino acids. Germline CDR1 is MNHEY and CDR2 is SVGEGT. V gave up 6 bases and J gave up 2 bases; unmatched junction bases: 9. CDR3 region: CASSNLDRAQETQYF. As DNA, the CDR3 is TGTGCCAGCAGCAATCTTGACAGGGCTCAAGAGACCCAGTACTTC.

In this sample, this clonotype turned up a few times. The chain links TRBV20-1 to TRBJ2-7; no clear D gene. From germline, CDR1 is DFQATT and CDR2 SNEGSKA (reference sequence). V was cut by 1 base and J by 7 bases, with 20 bases left in between. CDR3 size: 15 residues. This CDR3 is CSARVEIVPSSEQYF. The DNA for the CDR3 is TGCAGTGCTAGAGTCGAGATCGTCCCCAGCTCAGAGCAGTACTTC.

Only a few counts were recorded for this clonotype. This chain links TRBV9 with TRBJ2-7; no clear D gene. Germline CDR1 and CDR2: SGDLS and YYNGEE. V shed 0 bases and J shed 4 bases, with 14 bases lying between them. This CDR3 has 15 residues. CDR3 sequence reads: CASSVGVGSSYEQYF. The CDR3 nucleotides are TGTGCCAGCAGCGTAGGGGTAGGGTCGAGTTACGAGCAGTACTTC.

This clonotype was seen repeatedly, ten times or more. V usage is TRBV7-8 and J usage is TRBJ1-3; D might be TRBD1 (6 bases). The germline V gene has CDR1 SGHVS and CDR2 FQNEAQ. This CDR3 has 17 amino acids. V dropped 5 bases and J dropped 0 bases, with 17 bases sitting between them. CDR3 sequence (DNA): TGTGCCAGCAGCCTAGGAACAGGGACAATCTCTGGAAACACCATATATTTT. It yields the protein CASSLGTGTISGNTIYF.